This TCR beta chain was found in a study of PD-1 blockade in classical Hodgkin lymphoma. Study-level results: Newly diagnosed patients had diversity similar to the baseline diversity of complete responders. The drivers behind the repertoire differences, possibly disease activity or prior therapy, remain undefined. Initiation of nivolumab under 1 year after ASCT led to exclusion of patients. Whereas CD4+ TCR diversity had risen significantly by C4D1, CD8+ TCR diversity had not.

The data were produced by immunoSEQ multiplex PCR, yet TCRdb's version contains in-frame clones alone and is incomplete. The sample includes roughly 64,000 clones, 85% to 95% seen only once; the top ten take around 8%. Comment on this clone: Its antigen is not known.

This CDR3 spans 15 amino acids. Per the germline V gene, CDR1 is SGHDT and CDR2 is YYEEEE. The junction had 4 bases not matched to a gene; V was cut back by 0 bases and J by 3 bases. Time point: cycle 4 day 1 (C4D1), after less than 7 weeks of nivolumab. Every patient was affected by relapse after autologous stem cell transplantation, while exposure to brentuximab vedotin was not uniform. This clonotype originated in a human donor with classical Hodgkin lymphoma. The sample in question was peripheral blood mononuclear cells (PBMCs), obtained before the fourth cycle of nivolumab. This chain connects TRBV5-6 to TRBJ2-7, with TRBD1 identical over 9 bases. The CDR3 spells CASSLGTGVGYEQYF. The CDR3 nucleotides are TGTGCCAGCAGCTTGGGGACAGGGGTAGGCTACGAGCAGTACTTC.